The T cell receptor beta chain under discussion was sequenced for a study of early T cells in non-severe SARS-CoV-2 infection. Study-level information: Unpaired chains resulted from sequencing bulk RNA of unsorted whole blood.

Trimming took 1 base from V and 3 from J; bases not matched to a gene: 3. Germline CDR1 reads LGHNA; CDR2 reads YSLEER. The length of the CDR3 is 15 residues. cDNA molecules, individually, were tagged with unique molecular identifiers. TCRdb ran MiXCR on the 5' RACE reads and lists one entry per CDR3 protein. The table lists 51,000 or so distinct CDR3 sequences, approximately 10% of them singletons. The TCR comes from an adult who was a healthcare worker with PCR-confirmed SARS-CoV-2 infection or an uninfected control (not recorded which). Sequencing was performed on whole blood. The chain couples TRBV4-3 to TRBJ2-5; 9 bases align to TRBD1. The CDR3 region is CASSQGDRAEETQYF. The CDR3 DNA sequence: TGCGCCAGCAGCCAAGGGGACAGGGCTGAAGAGACCCAGTACTTC.